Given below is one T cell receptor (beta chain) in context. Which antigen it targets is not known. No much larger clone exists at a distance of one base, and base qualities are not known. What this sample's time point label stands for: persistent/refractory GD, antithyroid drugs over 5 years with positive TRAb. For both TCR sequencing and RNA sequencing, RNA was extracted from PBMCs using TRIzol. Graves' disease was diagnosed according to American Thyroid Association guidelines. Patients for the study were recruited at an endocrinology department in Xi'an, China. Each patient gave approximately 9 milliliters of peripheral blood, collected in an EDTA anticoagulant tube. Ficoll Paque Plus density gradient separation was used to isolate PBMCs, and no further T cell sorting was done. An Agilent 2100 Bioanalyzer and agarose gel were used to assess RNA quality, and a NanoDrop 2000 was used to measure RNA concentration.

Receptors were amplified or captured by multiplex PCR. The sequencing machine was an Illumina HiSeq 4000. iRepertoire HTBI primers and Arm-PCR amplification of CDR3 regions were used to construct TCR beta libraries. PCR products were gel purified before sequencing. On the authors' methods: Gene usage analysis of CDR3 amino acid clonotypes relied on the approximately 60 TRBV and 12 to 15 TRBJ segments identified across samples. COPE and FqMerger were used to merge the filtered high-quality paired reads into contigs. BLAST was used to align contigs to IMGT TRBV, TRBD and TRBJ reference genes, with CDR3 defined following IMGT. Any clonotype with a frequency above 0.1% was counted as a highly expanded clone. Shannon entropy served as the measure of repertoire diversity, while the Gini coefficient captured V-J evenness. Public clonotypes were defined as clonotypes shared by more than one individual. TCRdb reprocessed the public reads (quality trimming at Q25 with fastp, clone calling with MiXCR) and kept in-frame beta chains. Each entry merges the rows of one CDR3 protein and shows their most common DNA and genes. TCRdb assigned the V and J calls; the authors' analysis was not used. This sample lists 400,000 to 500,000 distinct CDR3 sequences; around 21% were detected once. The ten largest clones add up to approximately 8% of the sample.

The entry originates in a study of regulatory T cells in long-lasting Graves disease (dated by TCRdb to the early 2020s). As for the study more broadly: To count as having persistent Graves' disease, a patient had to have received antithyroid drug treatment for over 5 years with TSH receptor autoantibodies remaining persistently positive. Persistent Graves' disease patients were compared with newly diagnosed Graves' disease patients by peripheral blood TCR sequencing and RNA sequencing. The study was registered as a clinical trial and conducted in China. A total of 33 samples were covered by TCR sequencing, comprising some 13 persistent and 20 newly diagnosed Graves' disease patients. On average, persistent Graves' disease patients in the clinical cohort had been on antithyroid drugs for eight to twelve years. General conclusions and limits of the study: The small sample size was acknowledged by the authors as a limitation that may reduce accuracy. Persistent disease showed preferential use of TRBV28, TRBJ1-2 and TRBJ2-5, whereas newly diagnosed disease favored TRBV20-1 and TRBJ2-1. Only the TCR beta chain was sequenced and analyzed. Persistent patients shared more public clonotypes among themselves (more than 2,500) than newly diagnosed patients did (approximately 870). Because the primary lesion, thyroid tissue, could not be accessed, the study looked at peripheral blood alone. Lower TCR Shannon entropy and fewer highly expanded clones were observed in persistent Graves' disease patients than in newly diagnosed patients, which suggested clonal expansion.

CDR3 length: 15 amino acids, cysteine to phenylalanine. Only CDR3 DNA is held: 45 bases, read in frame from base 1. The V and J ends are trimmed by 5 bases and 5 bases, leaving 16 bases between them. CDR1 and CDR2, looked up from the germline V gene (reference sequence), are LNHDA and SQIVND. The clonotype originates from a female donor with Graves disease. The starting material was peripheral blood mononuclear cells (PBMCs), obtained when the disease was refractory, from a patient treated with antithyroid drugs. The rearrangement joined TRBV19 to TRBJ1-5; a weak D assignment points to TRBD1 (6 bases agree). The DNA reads TGTGCCAGTAGTGTCCTCAGGGGCCGTCATCAGCCCCAGCATTTT. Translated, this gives CASSVLRGRHQPQHF. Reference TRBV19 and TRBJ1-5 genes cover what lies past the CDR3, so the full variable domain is DGGITQSPKYLFRKEGQNVTLSCEQNLNHDAMYWYRQDPGQGLRLIYYSQIVNDFQKGDIAEGYSVSREKKESFPLTVTSAQKNPTAFYLCASSVLRGRHQPQHFGDGTRLSIL.